The 17 T cell receptor beta chains reported below all come from one sample, sequenced in a study of cytomegalovirus exposure and HLA in healthy donors (TCRdb year 2017). Library preparation used the immunoSEQ multiplex PCR assay. The multiplex PCR relied on a mix of 60 forward primers for TCR Vbeta segments and 13 reverse primers for TCR Jbeta segments. Here the immuneACCESS table is served through TCRdb, limited to in-frame sequences with V and J called. Missing clones are a known gap in these copies; in checked studies unresolved V genes cover under half, and the rest lacks a known reason. This sample lists fewer than 250,000 clones; about 83% were detected once. The ten largest clones represent 1.5% to 2% of the sample. Sample: PBMCs. The receptors originated from a man aged 35-49 years in good health and CMV-seropositive.

The chain links TRBV19 to TRBJ2-1, with a weak D call TRBD1 (5 bases). This CDR3 spans 15 amino acids. Germline V gene data show CDR1 as LNHDA and CDR2 as SQIVND (reference sequence). Trimming took off 0 bases at V and 0 bases at J, with 6 bases between the two ends. The CDR3 DNA is TGTGCCAGTAGTATAGAAGGGGTCTCCTACAATGAGCAGTTCTTC. It codes for CASSIEGVSYNEQFF.

In nucleotides, the CDR3 is TGTGCCAGCAGCCTACAGACGGGAGAGCAGTACTTC. This translates into CASSLQTGEQYF. The rearrangement links TRBV7-9 to TRBJ2-7, with D perhaps TRBD2 (5 bases). Germline V gene sequence: CDR1 SEHNR, CDR2 FQNEAQ (reference sequence). The V and J ends lost 5 bases and 7 bases respectively, with 12 bases between them. The CDR3 runs to 12 residues. Combining the CDR3 with reference TRBV7-9 and TRBJ2-7 gives the whole variable domain DTGVSQNPRHKITKRGQNVTFRCDPISEHNRLYWYRQTLGQGPEFLTYFQNEAQLEKSRLLSDRFSAERPKGSFSTLEIQRTEQGDSAMYLCASSLQTGEQYFGPGTRLTVT.

The rearrangement uses TRBV5-6 and TRBJ2-3; perhaps TRBD2 as D (5 bases). V lost 1 base to trimming and J lost 5 bases, with 14 bases between them. Germline loops: CDR1 SGHDT, CDR2 YYEEEE. The CDR3 contains 15 residues. The CDR3, as DNA: TGTGCCAGCAGCTTGTCGGGGATTGGGAAAGATACGCAGTATTTT. Translated, it gives CASSLSGIGKDTQYF.

This rearrangement joins TRBV6-1 to TRBJ2-3, with D perhaps matching TRBD1 (5 bases). Germline loops: CDR1 MNHNS, CDR2 SASEGT. V was shortened by 6 bases and J by 0 bases, with 13 bases between the two germline ends. The length of the CDR3 is 15 residues. Here the CDR3 DNA reads TGTGCCAGCAGCGTGACAGCAATTAGCACAGATACGCAGTATTTT. Translated: CASSVTAISTDTQYF.

The V call is TRBV5-1, the J call TRBJ1-4, with 7 bases identical to TRBD1. V shed 0 bases, J shed 7 bases, and the junction held 3 bases outside the gene matches. The CDR3 has 14 residues. Germline CDR1 is SGHRS and CDR2 is YFSETQ. This CDR3 reads CASSLGDSGEKLFF. The CDR3 coding sequence is TGCGCCAGCAGCTTGGGGGACAGTGGTGAAAAACTGTTTTTT.

V and J are TRBV2 and TRBJ2-7, with 9 bases fitting TRBD1. V trimming: 2 bases; J trimming: 12 bases; junction bases outside the gene matches: 5. Per germline, CDR1 SNHLY and CDR2 FYNNEI. This CDR3 is 12 amino acids long. CDR3 nucleotide sequence: TGTGCCAGCAGTGAATTAATGGGACAGGGGTACTTC. This gives the protein CASSELMGQGYF.

On this clone itself: An end of the junction differs from the germline gene, which may be a read error. The chain joins TRBV6-6 to TRBJ2-6, with D tentatively TRBD1 (5 bases). The CDR3 is made up of 16 amino acids. CDR1 is MNHNY and CDR2 is SVGAGI in the germline V gene (reference sequence). The CDR3 protein is CASAEDLGSGANGLTF. CDR3 sequence (DNA): TGTGCCAGCGCAGAAGATCTGGGCTCTGGGGCCAACGGCCTGACTTTC.

The chain is built from TRBV14 and TRBJ2-5; D gene unclear. The J call may be incorrect, as the DNA end agrees better with TRBJ2-7. The germline gives CDR1 SGHDN, CDR2 FVKESK. This CDR3 region has 13 residues. CDR3 sequence: CASNPTSSYEQYF. In nucleotides, the CDR3 is TGTGCCAGCAACCCCACCTCGTCCTACGAGCAGTACTTC.

This clone was observed a handful of times. The chain is built from TRBV7-6 and TRBJ2-2; D not certain. Germline CDR1 SGHVS, CDR2 FNYEAQ. The CDR3 extends over 14 amino acids. Trimming shortened V by 3 bases and J by 2 bases, and 7 bases separated the two germline ends. The CDR3 region has the DNA TGTGCCAGCAGCTTGAAACAAAACACCGGGGAGCTGTTTTTT. Its translation: CASSLKQNTGELFF.

The chain employs TRBV21-1 and TRBJ2-1; the table gives TRBD1 as D, unverified against the DNA. TRBV21-1 is described as a pseudogene. The CDR3 consists of 17 residues. The chain's CDR3 is CASSLSPPQGTYNEQFF. In DNA form, the CDR3 reads TGTGCCAGCAGCCTCTCCCCGCCCCAGGGCACCTACAATGAGCAGTTCTTC.

V is TRBV5-1 and J is TRBJ2-7; D is perhaps TRBD2 (6 bases). CDR3 length: 13 residues. The germline V gene encodes CDR1 SGHRS and CDR2 YFSETQ. The germline V and J ends were trimmed by 4 bases and 4 bases, with 12 bases remaining between them. CDR3 in amino acids: CASSAGRPYEQYF. The CDR3 nucleotides read TGCGCCAGCAGCGCGGGACGGCCTTACGAGCAGTACTTC.

The chain employs TRBV7-7 and TRBJ2-6; possibly TRBD1 for D (6 bases). The CDR3 totals 16 residues. With 1 base removed from V and 0 bases from J, the gap between germline ends came to 7 bases. Germline CDR1 is SSHAT and CDR2 is FNYEAQ (reference sequence). The CDR3 nucleotides read TGTGCCAGCAGCTTAGGACAGGACTCTGGGGCCAACGTCCTGACTTTC. It is translated as CASSLGQDSGANVLTF.

The chain has TRBV7-2 and TRBJ2-7; TRBD2 matches at 10 bases. The germline V gene has CDR1 SGHTA and CDR2 FQGNSA. The V gene end was trimmed by 11 bases and the J gene end by 5 bases; junction bases not matched to a gene: 6. The CDR3 runs to 12 residues. The CDR3 here is CASSTSGNEQYF. The CDR3 DNA follows: TGTGCCTCAAGCACTAGCGGGAACGAGCAGTACTTC.

This rearrangement joins TRBV9 to TRBJ2-1; TRBD2 matches 13 bases. The germline CDR1 and CDR2 sequences are SGDLS and YYNGEE. The trim removed 4 bases at V and 1 base at J, leaving 5 bases unmatched. CDR3 size: 17 residues. As DNA, the CDR3 is TGTGCCAGCAGCCACGGGACTAGCGGGAATTCCTACAATGAGCAGTTCTTC. Translating gives CASSHGTSGNSYNEQFF.

The chain is built from TRBV7-2 and TRBJ1-5; D perhaps matches TRBD1 (5 bases). Deletions cut 3 bases from V and 4 bases from J, with 13 bases between. CDR3 length: 15 residues. From germline, CDR1 is SGHTA and CDR2 FQGNSA. The CDR3 is CASSLDIRINQPQHF. CDR3 in DNA: TGTGCCAGCAGCTTGGACATCAGGATTAATCAGCCCCAGCATTTT.

This clone was recorded only once. V is TRBV6-1 and J is TRBJ2-3, with 9 positions matching TRBD2. The CDR3 is made up of 16 amino acids. The V segment lost 4 bases and the J segment 1 base; nucleotides outside the gene matches: 6. Germline V gene lookup returns CDR1 MNHNS and CDR2 SASEGT. In nucleotides, the CDR3 is TGTGCCAGCAGTGCGACTAGCGGAGGGGGCACAGATACGCAGTATTTT. This gives the protein CASSATSGGGTDTQYF.

On this clone itself: This CDR3 is also generated by other DNA sequences in the sample. The chain's CDR3 is CASSIGTDYEQYF. DNA of the CDR3: TGTGCCAGTAGTATAGGGACAGATTACGAGCAGTACTTC. The chain is built from TRBV19 and TRBJ2-7; a weak D match, TRBD1 (6 bases). Germline V gene sequence: CDR1 LNHDA, CDR2 SQIVND (reference sequence). V lost 1 base and J 4 bases, leaving 8 bases between the germline ends. The CDR3 is 13 amino acids.